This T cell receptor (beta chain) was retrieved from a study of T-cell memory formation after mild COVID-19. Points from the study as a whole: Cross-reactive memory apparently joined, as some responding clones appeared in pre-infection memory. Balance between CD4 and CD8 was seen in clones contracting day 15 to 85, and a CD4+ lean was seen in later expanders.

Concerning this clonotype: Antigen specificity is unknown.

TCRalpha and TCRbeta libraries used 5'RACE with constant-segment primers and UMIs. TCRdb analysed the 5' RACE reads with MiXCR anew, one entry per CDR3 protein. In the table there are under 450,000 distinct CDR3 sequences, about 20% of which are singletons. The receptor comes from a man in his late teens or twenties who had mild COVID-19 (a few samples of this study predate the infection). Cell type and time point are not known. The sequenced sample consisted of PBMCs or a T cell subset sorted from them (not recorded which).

The CDR3 DNA sequence: TGTGCCAGCAGCTTAGCACAGCCCTATCAGCCCCAGCATTTT. It yields the protein CASSLAQPYQPQHF. This chain uses TRBV7-2 with TRBJ1-5; D not resolved. This CDR3 spans 14 amino acids. The germline V and J ends were trimmed by 0 bases and 5 bases, with 8 bases remaining between them. In germline, CDR1 is SGHTA, CDR2 FQGNSA.